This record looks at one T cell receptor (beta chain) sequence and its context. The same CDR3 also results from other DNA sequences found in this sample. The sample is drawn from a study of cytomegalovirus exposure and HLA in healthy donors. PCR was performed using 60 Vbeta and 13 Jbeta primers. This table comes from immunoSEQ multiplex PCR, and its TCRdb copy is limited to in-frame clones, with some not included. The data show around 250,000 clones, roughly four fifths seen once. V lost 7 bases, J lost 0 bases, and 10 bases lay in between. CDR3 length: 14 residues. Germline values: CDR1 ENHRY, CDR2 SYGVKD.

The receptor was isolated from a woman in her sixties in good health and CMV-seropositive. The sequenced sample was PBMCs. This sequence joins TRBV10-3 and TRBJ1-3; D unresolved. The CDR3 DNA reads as TGTGCCATCACGGTCGCATACTCTGGAAACACCATATATTTT. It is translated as CAITVAYSGNTIYF.